This record covers a single T cell receptor beta chain. The sample belongs to a study of blood T cell repertoires in COVID-19. Across the whole study: Acute and convalescent COVID-19 samples came from the United States, Italy and Spain. Sources were T cells, B-cell-depleted T cells, or PBMCs; the material itself was cDNA or gDNA.

After removal of 4 bases from V and 3 bases from J, the junction contained 7 bases not matched to a gene. The CDR3 is 16 residues long. Germline loops: CDR1 LGHNA, CDR2 YNFKEQ. How the authors handled the data: Amplifying reference gene primers gave estimates of nucleated cell counts. Generated by immunoSEQ multiplex PCR, the TCRdb table keeps only in-frame clones and is missing some. The V and J calls and clone size were taken over from that table, and D and trimming were inferred from the DNA. The repertoire has tens of thousands of clones, around 88% of them found once; the top ten carry about 14%.

The chain is built from TRBV4-2 and TRBJ2-2; the match to TRBD1 covers 8 bases. The sample consisted of peripheral blood. The sequence derives from a human donor in a cohort sampled during active COVID-19. CDR3 nucleotide sequence: TGTGCCAGCAGCCGGACAGGGTATCGAGACACCGGGGAGCTGTTTTTT. Translated, it gives CASSRTGYRDTGELFF.